This T cell receptor beta chain was sequenced for a study of chemoradiotherapy in HPV16-positive cancers. Whole-study context: A couple of HPV16-positive patients' cells yielded candidate HPV-specific clones and common motifs.

TCRdb keeps only in-frame clones here, not all; method: immunoSEQ multiplex PCR. The table has approximately 10,000 clones, roughly four fifths seen once. V was cut by 7 bases and J by 6 bases, with 12 bases left in between. This CDR3 spans 12 amino acids. The germline CDR1 and CDR2 sequences are MNHNY and SVGAGI (reference sequence). General study results and limits: The functional HPV-specific definition rests on just a couple of HPV16-positive patients. Candidate HPV-specific clones and E7-related TCR motifs grew in tumor during treatment.

Remarks on this clone: Antigen unknown.

The chain links TRBV6-6 to TRBJ1-2, with D hard to call. The source material was blood, sampled from a patient who underwent chemoradiotherapy. This receptor was obtained from a human donor with HPV-associated anogenital cancer. CDR3 protein: CASTLGRDGYTF. In DNA form, the CDR3 reads TGTGCCAGCACACTAGGTCGGGATGGCTACACCTTC.